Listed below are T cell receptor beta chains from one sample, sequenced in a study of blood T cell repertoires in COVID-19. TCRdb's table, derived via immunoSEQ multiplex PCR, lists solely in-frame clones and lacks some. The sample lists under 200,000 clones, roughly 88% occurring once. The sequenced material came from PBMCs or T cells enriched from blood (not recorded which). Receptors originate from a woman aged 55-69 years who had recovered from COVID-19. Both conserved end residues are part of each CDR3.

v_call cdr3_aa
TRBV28 CASSFRTPIYNEQFF
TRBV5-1 CASRAQTNTGELFF
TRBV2 CASSQGINTEAFF
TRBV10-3 CAPTSAGRPSSYEQYF
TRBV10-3 CAISEADRGLTYEQYF
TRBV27 CASSLSVGTNFGNTIYF
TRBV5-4 CASSLAGGLAGNTQYF
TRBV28 CASSNSYNSPLHF
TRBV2 CASSEAGGIQETQYF
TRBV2 CASSEDRGINQPQHF
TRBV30 CAWDQGFQYEQYF
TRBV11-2 CASSIEPGNYGYTF
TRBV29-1 CSAATGLTEAFF
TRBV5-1 CASSSRTSGASTDTQYF
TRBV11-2 CASSLSGGSGELFF
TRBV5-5 CASSPPGGQETQYF
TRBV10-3 CAISDSGQETQYF
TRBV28 CASSPDGGGEKLFF
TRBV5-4 CASSFAGTAGYTF
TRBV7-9 CASSVDHRAGTGELFF
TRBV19 CASSIVFQGSNIQYF
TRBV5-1 CASSLAGGADSPLHF
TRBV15 CATSSSGHSTDTQYF
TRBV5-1 CASSLATSGSTDTQYF
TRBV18 CASSRERTGLGYGYTF
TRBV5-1 CASSLSPQGAGYGYTF
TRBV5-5 CASSTSGLVRSETQYF
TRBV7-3 CASNRGGTSTDTQYF
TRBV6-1 CASSETVPREKLFF
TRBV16 CASSQSIQGLGYGYTF
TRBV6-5 CASSTGTQSYEQYF
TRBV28 CASSFTGWTEAFF
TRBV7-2 CASSPGGTVSGNTIYF
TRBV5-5 CASSLTGLNTEAFF
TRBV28 CASSPQGANYNEQFF
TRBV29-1 CSTGPGGAEAFF
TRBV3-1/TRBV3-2 CASGTGGLETQYF
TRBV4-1 CASSQQGRGYTF
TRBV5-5 CASSLGQGINEQFF
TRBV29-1 CSVVGGPYEQYF